A selection of T cell receptor beta chains follows, all from one sample in a study of human T cells and chemical hapten exposure. TCRdb re-derived calls from the RACE reads in MiXCR, one entry per CDR3 protein. The repertoire holds around 53,000 distinct CDR3 sequences, 9.3% seen once, with 3.5% to 5% in the top ten. Here the sequenced sample was whole blood, taken in connection with sensitization to the hapten diphenylcyclopropenone (DPC). These receptors originate from a woman between 45 and 65 years old with alopecia areata. Some clones in this sample may be carry-over from other donors' samples. Each CDR3 is given without its conserved first and last residue. D genes are given only for firm matches. Expanded clones get a size class; other rows say once, few or many, or leave the size out.

CDR3: ASSTYDVPSGNTIY
D: -
size: many
length: 14
V: TRBV28

CDR3: SASSSNEQF
D: -
size: -
length: 9
V: TRBV20-1

CDR3: SVARTVSYEQY
D: -
size: many
length: 11
V: TRBV29-1

CDR3: SAVGSGIRTDTQY
D: TRBD2
size: many
length: 13
V: TRBV20-1

CDR3: ASSLTGGREQY
D: -
size: few
length: 11
V: TRBV28

CDR3: ASSREGGLIGELF
D: -
size: many
length: 13
V: TRBV7-7

CDR3: ASSKITSGTSYEQY
D: TRBD2
size: few
length: 14
V: TRBV3-1

CDR3: ASSLGGTYPNTDTQY
D: -
size: many
length: 15
V: TRBV12-3/TRBV12-4

CDR3: SARAELAKNIQY
D: -
size: few
length: 12
V: TRBV20-1

CDR3: ASSSRRDNQPQH
D: -
size: many
length: 12
V: TRBV19

CDR3: ASSLDRGRTEAF
D: TRBD1
size: few
length: 12
V: TRBV11-2

CDR3: ASSLMIELAEQY
D: -
size: -
length: 12
V: TRBV28

CDR3: ASSLLDRGRGRGLNEQF
D: TRBD1
size: many
length: 17
V: TRBV5-6

CDR3: ASSWVAGVPDTQY
D: TRBD2
size: many
length: 13
V: TRBV27

CDR3: ASSLFLARVTGELF
D: -
size: few
length: 14
V: TRBV7-6

CDR3: ASRGGTGETQY
D: -
size: many
length: 11
V: TRBV7-8